This T cell receptor beta chain was captured in a study of CD8+CD57+ T cells in acquired aplastic anemia. Overall study context: Sorted CD4+ and CD8+ cells yielded DNA averaging around 3.5 ug. Findings and limits, study-wide: Some 31 CD8+ CDR3 sequences were shared between patients and controls.

An expansion of CD8+CD57+ cells by flow cytometry had been shown in patients chosen for sequencing. Germline assignment: CDR1 DFQATT and CDR2 SNEGSKA (reference sequence). Trimming took off 2 bases at V and 1 base at J, with 12 bases between the two ends. There are 14 residues in the CDR3. Template material for TCR beta VDJ and CDR3 profiling consisted of genomic DNA. TCRdb itself ran the reads through MiXCR, one entry per CDR3 protein. The sample has about 160,000 distinct CDR3 sequences, 65% to 75% seen once. A remark on this clonotype: Its specificity is not known.

The sample was sorted CD4+, CD8+, or CD8+CD57+ T cells (not recorded which) from PBMCs. The TCR originated in a human donor with aplastic anemia. This sequence joins TRBV20-1 and TRBJ2-7; no reliable D call. Written as DNA, the CDR3 is TGCAGTGCTAGACCCTTTCGGCGATCCTACGAGCAGTACTTC. Its translation: CSARPFRRSYEQYF.